The rows below give T cell receptor beta chains drawn from one sample of a study of blood T cell repertoires in COVID-19. Profiling relied on immunoSEQ multiplex PCR, and the TCRdb table lists in-frame clones only, not all of them. The data hold around 280,000 clones, with more than 70% observed a single time. The sequencing sample was made of peripheral blood. Every receptor here comes from a woman between 25 and 40 years old with COVID-19, enrolled during active disease. CDR3s include the opening cysteine and the closing phenylalanine or tryptophan. The D gene is left open where the match is weak. Rows may omit the clone size; those that give it use once, few, many or a size class.

D gene: TRBD1
J gene: TRBJ2-1
clone size: -
V gene: TRBV4-1
CDR3 protein: CASSRGTGGPYNEQFF
CDR3 DNA: TGCGCCAGCAGCCGCGGGACAGGGGGGCCCTACAATGAGCAGTTCTTC

D gene: -
J gene: TRBJ2-2
clone size: few
V gene: TRBV5-4
CDR3 protein: CASSLAWGQGGTGELFF
CDR3 DNA: TGTGCCAGCAGCTTGGCCTGGGGTCAGGGTGGCACCGGGGAGCTGTTTTTT

D gene: -
J gene: TRBJ2-3
clone size: -
V gene: TRBV7-2
CDR3 protein: CASSLAQNSVDTQYF
CDR3 DNA: TGTGCCAGCAGCTTAGCGCAGAACAGTGTCGATACGCAGTATTTT

D gene: TRBD2
J gene: TRBJ2-4
clone size: -
V gene: TRBV18
CDR3 protein: CASSHPRGDIQYF
CDR3 DNA: TGTGCCAGCTCACACCCCCGGGGGGACATTCAGTACTTC

D gene: TRBD1
J gene: TRBJ2-5
clone size: -
V gene: TRBV5-1
CDR3 protein: CASSSGQAGTQYF
CDR3 DNA: TGCGCCAGCAGCTCGGGACAGGCAGGGACCCAGTACTTC

D gene: TRBD1
J gene: TRBJ1-2
clone size: -
V gene: TRBV28
CDR3 protein: CASKPPGSGTETYGYTF
CDR3 DNA: TGTGCCAGCAAACCTCCAGGGTCCGGGACAGAAACCTATGGCTACACCTTC

D gene: TRBD1
J gene: TRBJ2-2
clone size: once
V gene: TRBV24-1
CDR3 protein: CATSMGTGFTGELFF
CDR3 DNA: TGTGCCACCAGTATGGGGACAGGGTTTACCGGGGAGCTGTTTTTT

D gene: TRBD1
J gene: TRBJ1-1
clone size: -
V gene: TRBV5-1
CDR3 protein: CASSLDRGRNTEAFF
CDR3 DNA: TGCGCCAGCAGCTTGGACAGGGGCAGGAACACTGAAGCTTTCTTT

D gene: TRBD1
J gene: TRBJ2-7
clone size: -
V gene: TRBV4-1
CDR3 protein: CASSPLGQDNEQYF
CDR3 DNA: TGCGCCAGCAGCCCGCTGGGACAGGATAACGAGCAGTACTTC

D gene: -
J gene: TRBJ2-2
clone size: few
V gene: TRBV7-9
CDR3 protein: CASRLANSGGELFF
CDR3 DNA: TGTGCCAGCAGACTAGCCAACTCGGGCGGGGAGCTGTTTTTT

D gene: TRBD2
J gene: TRBJ2-2
clone size: -
V gene: TRBV10-3
CDR3 protein: CAIDTSGRAEGDGELFF
CDR3 DNA: TGTGCCATCGACACTAGCGGGAGGGCCGAGGGGGACGGGGAGCTGTTTTTT

D gene: TRBD2
J gene: TRBJ2-6
clone size: -
V gene: TRBV7-2
CDR3 protein: CASSQPGVAGLRVLTF
CDR3 DNA: TGTGCCAGCAGCCAGCCGGGTGTAGCGGGCCTTCGGGTCCTGACTTTC

D gene: -
J gene: TRBJ2-1
clone size: -
V gene: TRBV29-1
CDR3 protein: CSVERPNEQFF
CDR3 DNA: TGCAGCGTTGAGCGGCCCAATGAGCAGTTCTTC

D gene: -
J gene: TRBJ2-1
clone size: -
V gene: TRBV28
CDR3 protein: CAIGEDPYNEQFF
CDR3 DNA: TGTGCCATCGGGGAAGACCCCTACAATGAGCAGTTCTTC

D gene: -
J gene: TRBJ2-5
clone size: -
V gene: TRBV3-1/TRBV3-2
CDR3 protein: CASSQASSETQYF
CDR3 DNA: TGTGCCAGCAGCCAAGCGTCTTCGGAGACCCAGTACTTC

D gene: -
J gene: TRBJ2-2
clone size: -
V gene: TRBV19
CDR3 protein: CASSNNQEVNTGELFF
CDR3 DNA: TGTGCCAGTAGTAACAATCAGGAGGTGAACACCGGGGAGCTGTTTTTT

D gene: TRBD2
J gene: TRBJ2-1
clone size: -
V gene: TRBV4-1
CDR3 protein: CASSLTLAGYNEQFF
CDR3 DNA: TGCGCCAGCAGTCTAACACTAGCGGGGTACAATGAGCAGTTCTTC

D gene: TRBD1
J gene: TRBJ1-2
clone size: -
V gene: TRBV7-9
CDR3 protein: CASSFEGARGYTF
CDR3 DNA: TGTGCCAGCAGCTTTGAGGGGGCGCGCGGCTACACCTTC

D gene: TRBD1
J gene: TRBJ1-5
clone size: -
V gene: TRBV28
CDR3 protein: CASRSRDRWNQPQHF
CDR3 DNA: TGTGCCAGCAGGAGTCGGGACAGGTGGAATCAGCCCCAGCATTTT

D gene: -
J gene: TRBJ2-1
clone size: once
V gene: TRBV9
CDR3 protein: CASSVAGDQNEQFF
CDR3 DNA: TGTGCCAGCAGCGTAGCGGGAGATCAGAATGAGCAGTTCTTC

D gene: TRBD1
J gene: TRBJ2-5
clone size: -
V gene: TRBV6-6
CDR3 protein: CASNPSTGEWETQYF
CDR3 DNA: TGTGCCAGCAACCCCTCGACAGGGGAATGGGAGACCCAGTACTTC

D gene: -
J gene: TRBJ1-5
clone size: -
V gene: TRBV29-1
CDR3 protein: CSVAEGGALQPQHF
CDR3 DNA: TGCAGCGTTGCCGAGGGAGGGGCGCTACAGCCCCAGCATTTT

D gene: -
J gene: TRBJ1-5
clone size: -
V gene: TRBV6-1
CDR3 protein: CASSHHSGNQPQHF
CDR3 DNA: TGTGCCAGCTCCCACCACAGTGGGAATCAGCCCCAGCATTTT

D gene: TRBD2
J gene: TRBJ2-5
clone size: -
V gene: TRBV9
CDR3 protein: CASSKTSAQETQYF
CDR3 DNA: TGTGCCAGCAGCAAAACTAGCGCCCAAGAGACCCAGTACTTC

D gene: -
J gene: TRBJ2-7
clone size: once
V gene: TRBV15
CDR3 protein: CATSREYSYEQYF
CDR3 DNA: TGTGCCACCAGCAGAGAGTACTCCTACGAGCAGTACTTC

D gene: TRBD2
J gene: TRBJ2-1
clone size: -
V gene: TRBV19
CDR3 protein: CASRERESYNEQFF
CDR3 DNA: TGTGCCAGTAGGGAGCGGGAGAGCTACAATGAGCAGTTCTTC

D gene: -
J gene: TRBJ2-5
clone size: -
V gene: TRBV5-1
CDR3 protein: CASSSQETQYF
CDR3 DNA: TGCGCCAGCAGCTCGCAAGAGACCCAGTACTTC

D gene: -
J gene: TRBJ2-7
clone size: -
V gene: TRBV30
CDR3 protein: CAWSERVSYEQYF
CDR3 DNA: TGTGCCTGGAGTGAGCGGGTTTCCTACGAGCAGTACTTC

D gene: TRBD2
J gene: TRBJ2-3
clone size: -
V gene: TRBV5-4
CDR3 protein: CASSLRAGGGTDTQYF
CDR3 DNA: TGTGCCAGCAGTTTAAGAGCGGGAGGGGGCACAGATACGCAGTATTTT